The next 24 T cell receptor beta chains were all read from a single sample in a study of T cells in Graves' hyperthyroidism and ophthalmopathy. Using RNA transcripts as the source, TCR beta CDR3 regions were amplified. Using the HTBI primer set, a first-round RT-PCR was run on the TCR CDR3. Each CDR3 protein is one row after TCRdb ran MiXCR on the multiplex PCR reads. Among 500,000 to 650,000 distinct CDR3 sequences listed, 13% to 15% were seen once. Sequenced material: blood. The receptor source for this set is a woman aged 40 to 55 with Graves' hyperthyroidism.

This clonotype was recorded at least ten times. DNA of the CDR3: TGTGCCAGCAGTTCAGGGATTAGCAATCAGCCCCAGCATTTT. Translation: CASSSGISNQPQHF. The chain joins TRBV28 to TRBJ1-5, with D possibly matching TRBD1 (5 bases). Germline CDR1 MDHEN, CDR2 SYDVKM. The CDR3 spans 14 residues. V was cut by 4 bases and J by 0 bases, with 7 bases left in between.

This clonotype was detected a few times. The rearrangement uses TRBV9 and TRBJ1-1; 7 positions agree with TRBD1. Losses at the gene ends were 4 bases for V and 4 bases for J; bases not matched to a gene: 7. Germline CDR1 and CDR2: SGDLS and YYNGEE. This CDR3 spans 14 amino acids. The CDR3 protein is CASSTRQGATEAFF. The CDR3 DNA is TGTGCCAGCAGCACCCGACAGGGTGCCACTGAAGCTTTCTTT.

CDR3 residues: CSARSASGDSYEQYF. In nucleotides, the CDR3 is TGCAGTGCTAGATCGGCTAGCGGGGACTCCTACGAGCAGTACTTC. The chain recombines TRBV20-1 with TRBJ2-7; 9 bases line up with TRBD2. Germline V gene lookup returns CDR1 DFQATT and CDR2 SNEGSKA (reference sequence). The CDR3 totals 15 residues. Trimming removed 2 bases from V and 0 bases from J; junction bases left unmatched: 5.

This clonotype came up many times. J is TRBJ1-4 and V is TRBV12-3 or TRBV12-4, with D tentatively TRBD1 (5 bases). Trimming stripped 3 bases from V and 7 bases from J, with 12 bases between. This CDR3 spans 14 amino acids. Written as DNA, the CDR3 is TGTGCCAGCAGTTTCGGGGCCCTAAGTGAAAAACTGTTTTTT. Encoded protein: CASSFGALSEKLFF.

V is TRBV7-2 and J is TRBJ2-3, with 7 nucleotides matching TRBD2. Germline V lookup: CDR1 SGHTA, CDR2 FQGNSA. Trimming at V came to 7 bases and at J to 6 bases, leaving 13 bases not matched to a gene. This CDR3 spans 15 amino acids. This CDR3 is CASTETGGSSDTQYF. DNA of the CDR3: TGTGCCAGCACCGAGACTGGCGGGAGTTCTGATACGCAGTATTTT.

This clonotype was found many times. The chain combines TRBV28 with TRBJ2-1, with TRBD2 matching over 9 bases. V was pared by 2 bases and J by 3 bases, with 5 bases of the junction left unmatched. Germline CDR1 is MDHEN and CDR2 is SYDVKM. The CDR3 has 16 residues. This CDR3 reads CASSLRLAENYNEQFF. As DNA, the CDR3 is TGTGCCAGCAGTTTACGACTAGCGGAAAACTACAATGAGCAGTTCTTC. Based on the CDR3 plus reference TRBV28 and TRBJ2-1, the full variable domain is DVKVTQSSRYLVKRTGEKVFLECVQDMDHENMFWYRQDPGLGLRLIYFSYDVKMKEKGDIPEGYSVSREKKERFSLILESASTNQTSMYLCASSLRLAENYNEQFFGPGTRLTVL.

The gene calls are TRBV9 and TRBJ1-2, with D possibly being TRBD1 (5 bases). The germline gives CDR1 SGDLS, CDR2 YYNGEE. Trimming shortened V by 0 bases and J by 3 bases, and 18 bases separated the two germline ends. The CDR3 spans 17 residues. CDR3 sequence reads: CASSVAQRGSPDYGYTF. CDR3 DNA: TGTGCCAGCAGCGTAGCTCAGAGGGGCAGCCCTGACTATGGCTACACCTTC.

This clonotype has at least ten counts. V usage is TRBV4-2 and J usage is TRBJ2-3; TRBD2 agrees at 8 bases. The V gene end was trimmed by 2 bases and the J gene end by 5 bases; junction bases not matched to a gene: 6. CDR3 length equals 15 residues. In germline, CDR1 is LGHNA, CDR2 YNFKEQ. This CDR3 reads CASSQTSGGGDTQYF. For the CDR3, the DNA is TGTGCCAGCAGCCAAACTAGCGGAGGGGGAGATACGCAGTATTTT.

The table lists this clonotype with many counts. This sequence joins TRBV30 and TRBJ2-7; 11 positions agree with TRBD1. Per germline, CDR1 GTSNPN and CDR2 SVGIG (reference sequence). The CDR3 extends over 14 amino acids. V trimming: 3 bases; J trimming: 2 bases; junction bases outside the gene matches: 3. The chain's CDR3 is CAWRGQGAPYEQYF. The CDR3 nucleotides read TGTGCCTGGAGAGGACAGGGGGCCCCCTACGAGCAGTACTTC.

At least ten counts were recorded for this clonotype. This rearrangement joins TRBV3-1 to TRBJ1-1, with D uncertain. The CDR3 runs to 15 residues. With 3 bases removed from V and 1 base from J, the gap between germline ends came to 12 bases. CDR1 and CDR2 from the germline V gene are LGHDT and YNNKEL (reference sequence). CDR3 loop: CASSHSGLGNTEAFF. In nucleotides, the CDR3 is TGTGCCAGCAGCCATTCAGGTTTAGGGAACACTGAAGCTTTCTTT.

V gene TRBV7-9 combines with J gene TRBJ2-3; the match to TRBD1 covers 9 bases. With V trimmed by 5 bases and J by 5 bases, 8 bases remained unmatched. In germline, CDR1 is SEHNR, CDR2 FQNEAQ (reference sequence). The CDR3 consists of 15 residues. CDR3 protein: CASSRRDRAGDTQYF. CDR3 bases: TGTGCCAGCAGCCGCCGGGACAGGGCTGGAGATACGCAGTATTTT.

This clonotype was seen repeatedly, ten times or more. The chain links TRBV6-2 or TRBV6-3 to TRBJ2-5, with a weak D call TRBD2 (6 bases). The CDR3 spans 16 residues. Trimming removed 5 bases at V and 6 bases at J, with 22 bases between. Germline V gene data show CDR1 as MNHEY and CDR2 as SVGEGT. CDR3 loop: CASSTPDGGVGKTQYF. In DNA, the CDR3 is TGTGCCAGCAGTACACCTGATGGAGGGGTCGGAAAGACCCAGTACTTC.

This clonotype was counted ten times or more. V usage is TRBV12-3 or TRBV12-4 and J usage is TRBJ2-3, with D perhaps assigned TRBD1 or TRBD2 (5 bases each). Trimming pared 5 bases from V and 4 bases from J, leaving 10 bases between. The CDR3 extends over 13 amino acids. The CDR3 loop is CASSMGVADTQYF. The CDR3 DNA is TGTGCCAGCAGTATGGGGGTGGCAGATACGCAGTATTTT.

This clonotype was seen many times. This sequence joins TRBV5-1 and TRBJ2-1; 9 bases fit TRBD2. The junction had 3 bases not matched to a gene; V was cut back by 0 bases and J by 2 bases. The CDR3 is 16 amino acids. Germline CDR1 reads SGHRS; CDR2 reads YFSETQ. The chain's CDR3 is CASSLGGGGPYNEQFF. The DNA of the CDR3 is TGCGCCAGCAGCTTGGGCGGGGGGGGACCCTACAATGAGCAGTTCTTC.

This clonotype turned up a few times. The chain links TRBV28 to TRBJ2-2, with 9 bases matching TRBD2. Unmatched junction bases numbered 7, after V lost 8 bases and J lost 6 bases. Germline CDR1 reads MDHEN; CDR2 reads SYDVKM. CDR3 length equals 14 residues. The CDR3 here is CASVRAGGPGELFF. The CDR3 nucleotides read TGTGCCAGCGTTAGGGCGGGAGGGCCCGGGGAGCTGTTTTTT.

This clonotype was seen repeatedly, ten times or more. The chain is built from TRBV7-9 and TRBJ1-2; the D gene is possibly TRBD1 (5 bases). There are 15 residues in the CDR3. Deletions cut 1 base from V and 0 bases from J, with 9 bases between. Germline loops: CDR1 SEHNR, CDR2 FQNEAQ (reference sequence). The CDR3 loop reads CASSLVPGPNYGYTF. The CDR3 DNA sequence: TGTGCCAGCAGCTTAGTCCCAGGGCCTAACTATGGCTACACCTTC.

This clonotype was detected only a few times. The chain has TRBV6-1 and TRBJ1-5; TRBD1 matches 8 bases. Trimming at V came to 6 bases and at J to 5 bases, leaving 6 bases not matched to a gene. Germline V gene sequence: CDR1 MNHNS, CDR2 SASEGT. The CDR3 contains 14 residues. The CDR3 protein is CASRAGGVYQPQHF. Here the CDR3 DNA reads TGTGCCAGCAGAGCAGGGGGCGTTTATCAGCCCCAGCATTTT.

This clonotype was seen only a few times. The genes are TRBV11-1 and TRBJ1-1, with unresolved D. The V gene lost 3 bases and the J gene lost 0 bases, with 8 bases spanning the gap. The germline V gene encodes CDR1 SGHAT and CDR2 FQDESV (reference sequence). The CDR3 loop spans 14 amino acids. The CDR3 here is CASSFPILNTEAFF. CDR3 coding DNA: TGTGCCAGCAGCTTCCCTATTTTGAACACTGAAGCTTTCTTT. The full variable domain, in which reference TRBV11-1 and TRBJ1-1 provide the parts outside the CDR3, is EAEVAQSPRYKITEKSQAVAFWCDPISGHATLYWYRQILGQGPELLVQFQDESVVDDSQLPKDRFSAERLKGVDSTLKIQPAELGDSAMYLCASSFPILNTEAFFGQGTRLTVV.

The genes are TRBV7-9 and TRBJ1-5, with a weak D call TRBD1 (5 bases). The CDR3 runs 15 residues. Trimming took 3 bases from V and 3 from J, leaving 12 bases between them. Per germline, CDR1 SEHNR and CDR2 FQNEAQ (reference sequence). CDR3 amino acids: CASSLSGIDNQPQHF. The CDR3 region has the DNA TGTGCCAGCAGCTTGTCAGGGATCGACAATCAGCCCCAGCATTTT.

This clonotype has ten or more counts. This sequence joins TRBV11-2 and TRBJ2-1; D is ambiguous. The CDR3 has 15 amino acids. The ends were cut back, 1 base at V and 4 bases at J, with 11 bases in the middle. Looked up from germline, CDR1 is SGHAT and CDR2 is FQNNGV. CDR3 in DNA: TGTGCCAGCAGCTTAGTGGTGGCTTCTTACAATGAGCAGTTCTTC. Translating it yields CASSLVVASYNEQFF.

The CDR3 loop is CSAIDREDGYTF. The CDR3 bases are TGCAGTGCCATTGACAGGGAGGATGGCTACACCTTC. The J gene is TRBJ1-2, the V gene TRBV20-1, with 7 bases aligning to TRBD1. The CDR3 length is 12 residues. The germline CDR1 and CDR2 sequences are DFQATT and SNEGSKA (reference sequence). V shed 6 bases and J 6 bases; nucleotides not matched to a gene: 7.

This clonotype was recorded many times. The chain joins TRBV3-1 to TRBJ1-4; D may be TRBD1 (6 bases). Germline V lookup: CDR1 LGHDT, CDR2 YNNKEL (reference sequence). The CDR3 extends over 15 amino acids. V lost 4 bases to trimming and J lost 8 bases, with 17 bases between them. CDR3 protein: CASSPEGRGGEKLFF. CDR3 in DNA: TGTGCCAGCAGCCCCGAGGGCAGGGGCGGGGAAAAACTGTTTTTT.

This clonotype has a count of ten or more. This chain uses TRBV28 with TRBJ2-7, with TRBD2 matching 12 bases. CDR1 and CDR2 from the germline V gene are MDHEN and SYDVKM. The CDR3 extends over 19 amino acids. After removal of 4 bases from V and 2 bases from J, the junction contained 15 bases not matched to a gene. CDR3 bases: TGTGCCAGCAGTTCCAACGGACTAGCGGGACCCACGTTTCCCTACGAGCAGTACTTC. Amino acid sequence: CASSSNGLAGPTFPYEQYF.

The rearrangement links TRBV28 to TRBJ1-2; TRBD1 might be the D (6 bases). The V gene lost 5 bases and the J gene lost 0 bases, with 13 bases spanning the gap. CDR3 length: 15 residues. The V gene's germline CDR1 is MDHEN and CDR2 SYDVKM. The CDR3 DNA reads TGTGCCAGCAGTATTAGGGACAAGACTAACTATGGCTACACCTTC. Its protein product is CASSIRDKTNYGYTF.